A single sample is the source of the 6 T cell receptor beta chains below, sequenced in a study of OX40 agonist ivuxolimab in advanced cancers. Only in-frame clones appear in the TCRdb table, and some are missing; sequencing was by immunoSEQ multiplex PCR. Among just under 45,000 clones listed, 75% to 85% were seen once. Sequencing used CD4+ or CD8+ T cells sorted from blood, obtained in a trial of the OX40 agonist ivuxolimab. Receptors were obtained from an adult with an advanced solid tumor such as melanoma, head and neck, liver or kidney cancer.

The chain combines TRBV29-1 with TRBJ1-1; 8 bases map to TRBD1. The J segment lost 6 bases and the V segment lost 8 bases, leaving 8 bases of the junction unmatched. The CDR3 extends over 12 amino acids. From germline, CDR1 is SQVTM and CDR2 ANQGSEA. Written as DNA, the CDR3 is TGCAGCTTCAGGGGGCTGATAGCTGAAGCTTTCTTT. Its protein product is CSFRGLIAEAFF. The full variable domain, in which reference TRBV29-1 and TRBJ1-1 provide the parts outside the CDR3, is SAVISQKPSRDICQRGTSLTIQCQVDSQVTMMFWYRQQPGQSLTLIATANQGSEATYESGFVIDKFPISRPNLTFSTLTVSNMSPEDSSIYLCSFRGLIAEAFFGQGTRLTVV.

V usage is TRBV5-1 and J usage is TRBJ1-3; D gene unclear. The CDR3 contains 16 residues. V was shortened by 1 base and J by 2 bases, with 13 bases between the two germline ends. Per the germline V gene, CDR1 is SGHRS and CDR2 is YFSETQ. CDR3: CASSLRGGPPGNTIYF. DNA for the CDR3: TGCGCCAGCAGCTTGCGGGGAGGCCCCCCTGGAAACACCATATATTTT.

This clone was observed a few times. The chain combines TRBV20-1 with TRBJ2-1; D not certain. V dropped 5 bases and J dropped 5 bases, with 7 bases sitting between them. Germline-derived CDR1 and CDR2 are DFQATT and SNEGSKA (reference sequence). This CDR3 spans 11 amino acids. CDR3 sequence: CSAGNDNEQFF. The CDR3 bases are TGCAGTGCTGGCAACGACAATGAGCAGTTCTTC.

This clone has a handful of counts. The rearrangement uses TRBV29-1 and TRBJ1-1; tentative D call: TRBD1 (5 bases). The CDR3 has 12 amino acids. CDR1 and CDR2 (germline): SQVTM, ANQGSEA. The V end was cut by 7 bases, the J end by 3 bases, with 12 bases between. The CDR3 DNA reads TGCAGCGGCGGGGGTCCGGACACTGAAGCTTTCTTT. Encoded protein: CSGGGPDTEAFF.

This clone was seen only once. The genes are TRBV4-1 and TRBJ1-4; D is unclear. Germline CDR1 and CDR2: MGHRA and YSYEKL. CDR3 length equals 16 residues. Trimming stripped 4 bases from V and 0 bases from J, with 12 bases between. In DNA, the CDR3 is TGCGCCAGCAGCCGATTTGAGACTACAACTAATGAAAAACTGTTTTTT. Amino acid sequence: CASSRFETTTNEKLFF.

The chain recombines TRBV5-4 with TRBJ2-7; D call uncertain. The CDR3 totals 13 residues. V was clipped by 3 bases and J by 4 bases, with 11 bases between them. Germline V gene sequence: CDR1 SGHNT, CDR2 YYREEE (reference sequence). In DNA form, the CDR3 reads TGTGCCAGCAGCTCCTCTGCGCGGTACGAGCAGTACTTC. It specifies CASSSSARYEQYF.